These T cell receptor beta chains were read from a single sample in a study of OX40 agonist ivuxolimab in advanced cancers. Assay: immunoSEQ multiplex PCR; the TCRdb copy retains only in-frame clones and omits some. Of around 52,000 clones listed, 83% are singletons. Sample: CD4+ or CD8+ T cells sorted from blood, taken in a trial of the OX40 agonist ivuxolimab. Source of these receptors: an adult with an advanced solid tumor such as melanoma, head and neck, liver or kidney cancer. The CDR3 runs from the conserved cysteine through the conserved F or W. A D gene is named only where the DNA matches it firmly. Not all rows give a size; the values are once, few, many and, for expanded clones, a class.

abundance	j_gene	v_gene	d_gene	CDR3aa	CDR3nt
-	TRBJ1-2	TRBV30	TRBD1	CACSGTGNYGYTF	TGTGCCTGCTCCGGGACAGGCAACTATGGCTACACCTTC
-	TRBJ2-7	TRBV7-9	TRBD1	CASSSWTGEQYF	TGTGCCAGCAGCTCCTGGACAGGGGAGCAGTACTTC
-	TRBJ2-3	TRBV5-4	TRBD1	CASSLQGATDTQYF	TGTGCCAGCAGCTTGCAGGGGGCGACAGATACGCAGTATTTT
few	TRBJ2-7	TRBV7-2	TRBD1	CASSFRWDRVAGEQYF	TGTGCCAGCAGCTTCCGATGGGACAGGGTCGCGGGCGAGCAGTACTTC
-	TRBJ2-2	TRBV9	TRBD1	CASSPRGTGNTGELFF	TGTGCCAGCAGCCCCCGTGGGACAGGGAACACCGGGGAGCTGTTTTTT
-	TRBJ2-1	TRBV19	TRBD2	CASRGGLAEYNEQFF	TGTGCCAGTAGGGGGGGACTAGCCGAATACAATGAGCAGTTCTTC
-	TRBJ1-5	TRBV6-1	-	CASSGLGTQNQPQHF	TGTGCCAGCAGTGGCCTCGGGACTCAGAATCAGCCCCAGCATTTT
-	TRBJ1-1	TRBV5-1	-	CASSFVGVDTEAFF	TGCGCCAGCAGCTTTGTAGGGGTGGACACTGAAGCTTTCTTT
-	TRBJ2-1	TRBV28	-	CASSVPGDEQFF	TGTGCCAGCAGTGTCCCGGGGGATGAGCAGTTCTTC
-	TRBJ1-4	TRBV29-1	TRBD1	CSGEDRGGEKLFF	TGCAGCGGAGAGGACAGGGGAGGGGAAAAACTGTTTTTT
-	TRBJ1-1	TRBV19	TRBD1	CASSIGQVQNTEAFF	TGTGCCAGTAGTATCGGACAGGTTCAGAACACTGAAGCTTTCTTT
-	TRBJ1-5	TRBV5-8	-	CASSPRPNQPQHF	TGTGCCAGCAGCCCCCGGCCTAATCAGCCCCAGCATTTT
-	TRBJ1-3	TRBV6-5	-	CASSGLISGNTIYF	TGTGCCAGCAGTGGACTGATCTCTGGAAACACCATATATTTT
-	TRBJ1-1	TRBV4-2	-	CASSLVGESFAEAFF	TGTGCCAGCAGCTTGGTGGGGGAGAGTTTCGCTGAAGCTTTCTTT
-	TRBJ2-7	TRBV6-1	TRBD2	CASLQLAGFYEQYF	TGTGCCAGCCTTCAACTAGCGGGCTTTTACGAGCAGTACTTC
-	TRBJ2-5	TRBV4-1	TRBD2	CASSRSGLAGGETQYF	TGCGCCAGCAGCCGCAGTGGACTAGCGGGAGGAGAGACCCAGTACTTC
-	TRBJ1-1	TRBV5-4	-	CASRSAGGLSTEAFF	TGTGCCAGCAGATCCGCCGGGGGGCTGAGTACTGAAGCTTTCTTT
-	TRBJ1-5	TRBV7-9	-	CASSRGDSNQPQHF	TGTGCCAGCAGCCGAGGGGACAGCAATCAGCCCCAGCATTTT
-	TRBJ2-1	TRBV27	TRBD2	CASSASGSYNEQFF	TGTGCCAGCAGTGCTAGCGGGAGCTACAATGAGCAGTTCTTC
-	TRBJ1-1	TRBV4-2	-	CASSQNTEAFF	TGTGCCAGCAGCCAGAACACTGAAGCTTTCTTT
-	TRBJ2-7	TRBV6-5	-	CASSVQERYEQYF	TGTGCCAGCAGTGTTCAGGAAAGATACGAGCAGTACTTC
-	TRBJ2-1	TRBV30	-	CAWKETNEQFF	TGTGCCTGGAAGGAAACCAATGAGCAGTTCTTC
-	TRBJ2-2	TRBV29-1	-	CSARKRAQGKNTGELFF	TGCAGCGCTCGAAAACGGGCACAGGGTAAAAACACCGGGGAGCTGTTTTTT
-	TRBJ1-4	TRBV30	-	CAWRSAGGPATNEKLFF	TGTGCCTGGAGGTCAGCCGGAGGGCCAGCAACTAATGAAAAACTGTTTTTT
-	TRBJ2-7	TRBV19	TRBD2	CASSRPGLADEQYF	TGTGCCAGTAGTAGACCGGGACTAGCGGACGAGCAGTACTTC
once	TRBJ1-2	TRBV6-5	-	CASRREVGVGYTF	TGTGCCAGCAGGAGGGAAGTCGGGGTCGGCTACACCTTC
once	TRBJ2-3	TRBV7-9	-	CASSTSRVPDTQYF	TGTGCCAGCAGCACCAGCCGCGTCCCAGATACGCAGTATTTT
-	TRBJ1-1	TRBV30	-	CAWSPDPTEAFF	TGTGCCTGGAGTCCGGACCCCACTGAAGCTTTCTTT
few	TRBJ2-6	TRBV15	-	CATSTYPDSGANVLTF	TGTGCCACCAGCACTTATCCGGACTCTGGGGCCAACGTCCTGACTTTC
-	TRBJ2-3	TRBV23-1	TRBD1	CASRQGGQGGTDTQYF	TGCGCCAGCAGGCAAGGGGGACAGGGGGGCACAGATACGCAGTATTTT
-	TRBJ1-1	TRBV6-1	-	CASSPPVREAFF	TGTGCCAGCAGCCCTCCAGTCCGAGAAGCTTTCTTT
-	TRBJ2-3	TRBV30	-	CAWSVKRGDTQYF	TGTGCCTGGAGTGTAAAGAGGGGAGATACGCAGTATTTT
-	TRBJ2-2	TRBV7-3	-	CASSLTYDQSSGELFF	TGTGCCAGCAGCTTAACATATGATCAGTCATCGGGGGAGCTGTTTTTT
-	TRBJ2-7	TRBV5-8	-	CASSFQRVVREQYF	TGTGCCAGCAGCTTCCAGAGGGTTGTCCGCGAGCAGTACTTC
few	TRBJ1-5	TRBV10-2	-	CASSVQANQPQHF	TGCGCCAGCAGTGTACAGGCGAATCAGCCCCAGCATTTT
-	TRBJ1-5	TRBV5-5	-	CASSLAQGTHQPQHF	TGTGCCAGCAGCTTGGCCCAGGGTACCCATCAGCCCCAGCATTTT
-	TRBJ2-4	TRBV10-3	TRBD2	CAISESMTSGSRRENIQYF	TGTGCCATCAGTGAGTCGATGACTAGCGGGAGTCGTCGGGAAAACATTCAGTACTTC
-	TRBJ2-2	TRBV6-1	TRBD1	CASKGARLNTGELFF	TGTGCCAGCAAGGGGGCCAGACTAAACACCGGGGAGCTGTTTTTT
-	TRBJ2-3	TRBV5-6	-	CASSEGLLSTDTQYF	TGTGCCAGCAGCGAGGGACTGCTTAGCACAGATACGCAGTATTTT
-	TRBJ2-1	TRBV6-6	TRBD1	CASSQGAAGNEQFF	TGTGCCAGCAGCCAGGGGGCTGCGGGCAATGAGCAGTTCTTC
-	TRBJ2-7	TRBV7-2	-	CASSVTGGAYEQYF	TGTGCCAGCAGCGTCACAGGGGGGGCTTACGAGCAGTACTTC
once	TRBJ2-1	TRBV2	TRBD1	CASSKNSGTGYNEQFF	TGTGCCAGCAGCAAAAATTCCGGGACAGGGTACAATGAGCAGTTCTTC
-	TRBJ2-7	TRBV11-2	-	CASGPTRVGAEQYF	TGTGCCAGCGGGCCTACTAGAGTGGGGGCGGAGCAGTACTTC
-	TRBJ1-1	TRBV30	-	CAWSLGLNTEAFF	TGTGCCTGGAGTCTGGGTCTGAACACTGAAGCTTTCTTT
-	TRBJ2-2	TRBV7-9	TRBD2	CASSRLAANTGELFF	TGTGCCAGCAGCAGACTAGCGGCGAACACCGGGGAGCTGTTTTTT
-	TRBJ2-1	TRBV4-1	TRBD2	CASRRGLAGSGNEQFF	TGCGCCAGCAGGCGGGGACTAGCGGGATCGGGGAATGAGCAGTTCTTC
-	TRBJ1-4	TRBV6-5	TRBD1	CASRKQGRNEKLFF	TGTGCCAGCAGGAAACAGGGGAGGAATGAAAAACTGTTTTTT
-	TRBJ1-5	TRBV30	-	CAWEGGAGGQPQHF	TGTGCCTGGGAGGGAGGGGCTGGAGGGCAGCCCCAGCATTTT
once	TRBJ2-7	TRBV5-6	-	CASSLALLYEQYF	TGTGCCAGCAGCTTGGCCTTACTTTACGAGCAGTACTTC
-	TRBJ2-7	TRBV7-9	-	CASSARGPFYEQYF	TGTGCCAGCAGCGCTCGGGGGCCCTTTTACGAGCAGTACTTC
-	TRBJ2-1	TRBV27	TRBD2	CASSRTGTSGRRDEQFF	TGTGCCAGCAGTAGGACCGGGACTAGCGGGAGGAGGGATGAGCAGTTCTTC
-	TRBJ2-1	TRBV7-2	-	CASSLVGYEQFF	TGTGCCAGCAGCTTAGTAGGTTACGAGCAGTTCTTC
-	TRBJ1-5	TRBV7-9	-	CASSLTSGARGGGNQPQHF	TGTGCCAGCAGCTTAACATCCGGGGCCCGCGGGGGAGGCAATCAGCCCCAGCATTTT
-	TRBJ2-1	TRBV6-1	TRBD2	CASSEKGWPSGIPEVEQFF	TGTGCCAGCAGTGAAAAAGGGTGGCCTAGCGGGATACCCGAGGTTGAGCAGTTCTTC
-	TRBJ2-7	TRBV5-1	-	CASSTGTPPYEQYF	TGCGCCAGCAGCACCGGGACGCCCCCCTACGAGCAGTACTTC
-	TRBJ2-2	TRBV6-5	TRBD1	CASSSGQAGELFF	TGTGCCAGCAGTTCGGGACAGGCCGGGGAGCTGTTTTTT
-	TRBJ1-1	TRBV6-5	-	CASSGWMNTEAFF	TGTGCCAGCAGTGGATGGATGAACACTGAAGCTTTCTTT